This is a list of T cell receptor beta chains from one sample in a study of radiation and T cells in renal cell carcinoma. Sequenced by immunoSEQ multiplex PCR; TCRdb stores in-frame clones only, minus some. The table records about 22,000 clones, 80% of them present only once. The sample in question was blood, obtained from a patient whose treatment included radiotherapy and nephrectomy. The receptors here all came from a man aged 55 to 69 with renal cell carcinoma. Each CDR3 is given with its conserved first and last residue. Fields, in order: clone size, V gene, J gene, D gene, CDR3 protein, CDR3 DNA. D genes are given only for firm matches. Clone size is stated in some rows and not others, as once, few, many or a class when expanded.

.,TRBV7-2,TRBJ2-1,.,CASSLQFNEQFF,TGTGCCAGCAGCCTTCAATTCAATGAGCAGTTCTTC
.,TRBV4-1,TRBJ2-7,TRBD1,CASSPRTGASYEQYF,TGCGCCAGCAGCCCCCGGACAGGGGCGAGCTACGAGCAGTACTTC
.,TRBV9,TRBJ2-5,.,CASSVGDGEETQYF,TGTGCCAGCAGCGTAGGTGACGGGGAAGAGACCCAGTACTTC
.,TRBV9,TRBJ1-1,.,CASSQTINTEAFF,TGTGCCAGCAGCCAGACTATTAATACTGAAGCTTTCTTT
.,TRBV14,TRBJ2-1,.,CASSLPPNEQFF,TGTGCCAGCAGCCTGCCCCCCAATGAGCAGTTCTTC
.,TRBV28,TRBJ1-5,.,CATRWGDQPQHF,TGTGCCACCCGTTGGGGGGATCAGCCCCAGCATTTT
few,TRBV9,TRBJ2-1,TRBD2,CASSELAGDNEQFF,TGTGCCAGCAGCGAACTAGCGGGAGATAATGAGCAGTTCTTC
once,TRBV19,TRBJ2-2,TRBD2,CASSILELAVNTGELFF,TGTGCCAGTAGTATCCTGGAACTAGCGGTAAACACCGGGGAGCTGTTTTTT
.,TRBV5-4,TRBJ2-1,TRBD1,CASSQSGQGRNNEQFF,TGTGCCAGCAGCCAATCTGGACAGGGACGCAACAATGAGCAGTTCTTC
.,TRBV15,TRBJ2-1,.,CATSRDGRAGEFF,TGTGCCACCAGCAGAGATGGACGAGCAGGGGAGTTCTTC
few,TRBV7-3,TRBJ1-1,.,CASSRDTNTEAFF,TGTGCCAGCAGCCGTGACACGAACACTGAAGCTTTCTTT
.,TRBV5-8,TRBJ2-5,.,CASSSREGGSETQYF,TGTGCCAGCAGCTCGAGGGAGGGGGGTTCGGAGACCCAGTACTTC
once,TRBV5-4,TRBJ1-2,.,CASSLTRAYGYTF,TGTGCCAGCAGCTTGACACGGGCCTATGGCTACACCTTC
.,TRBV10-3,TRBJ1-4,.,CAISEPRNEKLFF,TGTGCCATCAGTGAGCCCCGGAATGAAAAACTGTTTTTT
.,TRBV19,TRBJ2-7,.,CASSIRAESSYEQYF,TGTGCCAGTAGTATCAGGGCAGAAAGCTCCTACGAGCAGTACTTC
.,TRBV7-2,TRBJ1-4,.,CASSSQTGLGEKLFF,TGTGCCAGCAGCTCACAAACAGGGCTGGGTGAAAAACTGTTTTTT
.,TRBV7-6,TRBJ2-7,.,CASSTAAGGEQYF,TGTGCCAGCAGCACCGCCGCCGGCGGCGAGCAGTACTTC
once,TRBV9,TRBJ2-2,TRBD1,CASSVDPTGGDGELFF,TGTGCCAGCAGCGTAGACCCAACAGGGGGCGACGGGGAGCTGTTTTTT
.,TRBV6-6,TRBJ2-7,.,CASSYPFRYEQYF,TGTGCCAGCAGTTACCCTTTTCGATACGAGCAGTACTTC
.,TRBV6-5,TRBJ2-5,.,CASRDGLVGRETQYF,TGTGCCAGCAGGGATGGGCTAGTGGGGCGAGAGACCCAGTACTTC
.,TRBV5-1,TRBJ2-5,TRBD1,CASSDGQGAGETQYF,TGCGCCAGCAGCGACGGACAGGGGGCCGGAGAGACCCAGTACTTC
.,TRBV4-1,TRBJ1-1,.,CASSRTNNRVATEAFF,TGCGCCAGCAGCCGCACAAACAACAGGGTGGCCACTGAAGCTTTCTTT
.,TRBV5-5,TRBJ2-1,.,CASSLGPRGAYNEQFF,TGTGCCAGCAGCTTGGGTCCCAGGGGGGCCTACAATGAGCAGTTCTTC
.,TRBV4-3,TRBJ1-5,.,CASSERLEQPQHF,TGCGCCAGCAGCGAGCGGTTGGAGCAGCCCCAGCATTTT
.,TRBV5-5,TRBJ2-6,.,CASSLNWGDSGANVLTF,TGTGCCAGCAGCTTGAACTGGGGGGACTCTGGGGCCAACGTCCTGACTTTC